Listed here are 15 T cell receptor beta chains from one sample, sequenced in a study of blood T cell repertoires in COVID-19. Assay: immunoSEQ multiplex PCR; the TCRdb copy retains only in-frame clones and omits some. The table lists 330,000 or so clones, 87% of them singletons. Sample: peripheral blood. The receptors come from a man aged 25-45 years with COVID-19, enrolled during active disease.

The J gene is TRBJ2-2, the V gene TRBV5-4, with TRBD2 matching 9 bases. Germline V gene lookup returns CDR1 SGHNT and CDR2 YYREEE (reference sequence). The CDR3 consists of 15 residues. V lost 1 base, J lost 8 bases, and 6 bases stayed unmatched. The CDR3 is CASSLKLAGTGELFF. In DNA, the CDR3 is TGTGCCAGCAGCTTGAAGCTAGCGGGAACTGGGGAGCTGTTTTTT.

The genes are TRBV25-1 and TRBJ2-7; 10 nucleotides align to TRBD1. CDR1 is MGHDK, CDR2 SYGVNS, per germline. V shed 4 bases, J shed 5 bases, and the junction held 8 bases outside the gene matches. The CDR3 sequence is 15 residues long. The CDR3 nucleotides read TGTGCCAGCAGTGCCCGACAGGGGGCGAGGGACGAGCAGTACTTC. It codes for CASSARQGARDEQYF.

This chain connects TRBV30 to TRBJ1-4; no clear D. Germline V gene data show CDR1 as GTSNPN and CDR2 as SVGIG (reference sequence). The CDR3 is 14 amino acids. V was shortened by 2 bases and J by 5 bases, with 12 bases between the two germline ends. CDR3 residues: CAWSTGGLNEKLFF. The CDR3 bases are TGTGCCTGGAGTACCGGAGGCTTGAATGAAAAACTGTTTTTT.

The chain uses TRBV28 and TRBJ2-7, with 10 bases that match TRBD2. The CDR3 spans 12 residues. The V gene end was trimmed by 11 bases and the J gene end by 4 bases; junction bases not matched to a gene: 5. Germline V gene data show CDR1 as MDHEN and CDR2 as SYDVKM. The CDR3 spells CASGTSVYEQYF. The CDR3 DNA is TGTGCCTCCGGGACTAGCGTTTACGAGCAGTACTTC. Supplemented by reference TRBV28 and TRBJ2-7, the full variable domain reads DVKVTQSSRYLVKRTGEKVFLECVQDMDHENMFWYRQDPGLGLRLIYFSYDVKMKEKGDIPEGYSVSREKKERFSLILESASTNQTSMYLCASGTSVYEQYFGPGTRLTVT.

This clone was seen only a few times. The chain recombines TRBV19 with TRBJ2-6; D may be TRBD2 (6 bases). Germline CDR1 is LNHDA and CDR2 is SQIVND (reference sequence). Trimming shortened V by 3 bases and J by 0 bases, and 6 bases separated the two germline ends. The CDR3 sequence is 15 residues long. The CDR3 region is CASSMGGSGANVLTF. The CDR3 DNA sequence: TGTGCCAGTAGTATGGGGGGCTCTGGGGCCAACGTCCTGACTTTC.

The chain joins TRBV5-6 to TRBJ1-5, with 12 bases that match TRBD1. The junction had 5 bases not matched to a gene; V was cut back by 3 bases and J by 7 bases. The CDR3 consists of 15 residues. The germline gives CDR1 SGHDT, CDR2 YYEEEE. CDR3 in amino acids: CASSWGQGARQPQHF. DNA for the CDR3: TGTGCCAGCAGCTGGGGACAGGGGGCGAGGCAGCCCCAGCATTTT.

The chain uses TRBV18 and TRBJ2-3; 8 bases line up with TRBD2. Germline CDR1 reads KGHSH; CDR2 reads LQKENI. This CDR3 has 21 residues. Germline trimming cut 2 bases from V and 0 bases from J; bases unmatched to any gene: 19. The CDR3 spells CASSPILREGAPIFSTDTQYF. CDR3 bases: TGTGCCAGCTCACCAATCTTACGGGAGGGCGCGCCGATATTTAGCACAGATACGCAGTATTTT. Complete variable domain (other parts from reference TRBV18 and TRBJ2-3): NAGVMQNPRHLVRRRGQEARLRCSPMKGHSHVYWYRQLPEEGLKFMVYLQKENIIDESGMPKERFSAEFPKEGPSILRIQQVVRGDSAAYFCASSPILREGAPIFSTDTQYFGPGTRLTVL.

This clone was observed a handful of times. This chain joins TRBV27 and TRBJ2-7; the D gene is possibly TRBD2 (6 bases). The CDR3 spans 14 residues. The germline V gene has CDR1 MNHEY and CDR2 SMNVEV (reference sequence). Trimming took 2 bases from V and 3 from J, leaving 11 bases between them. CDR3 loop: CASSLGVGGYEQYF. The CDR3 region has the DNA TGTGCCAGCAGTTTAGGGGTGGGGGGCTACGAGCAGTACTTC.

This chain uses TRBV18 with TRBJ2-7; 8 bases match TRBD2. After removal of 1 base from V and 6 bases from J, the junction contained 8 bases not matched to a gene. The CDR3 extends over 15 amino acids. Germline V lookup: CDR1 KGHSH, CDR2 LQKENI. CDR3 in amino acids: CASSPREAGAGEQYF. The DNA for the CDR3 is TGTGCCAGCTCACCACGAGAAGCGGGAGCTGGCGAGCAGTACTTC.

The genes are TRBV30 and TRBJ1-4; D is unresolved. V dropped 7 bases and J dropped 4 bases, with 13 bases sitting between them. Germline V gene lookup returns CDR1 GTSNPN and CDR2 SVGIG (reference sequence). The CDR3 is 13 amino acids. CDR3 residues: CALALAFNEKLFF. The CDR3 DNA follows: TGTGCCTTGGCTCTGGCATTTAATGAAAAACTGTTTTTT.

The chain combines TRBV3-1 (or the pseudogene TRBV3-2) with TRBJ2-5, with D possibly TRBD2 on 5 matching bases. Per germline, CDR1 LGHDT and CDR2 YNNKEL (reference sequence). The V end lost 4 bases, the J end lost 3 bases, and 15 bases lay between the germline ends. This CDR3 contains 15 residues. CDR3: CASSRGLMLEETQYF. DNA for the CDR3: TGTGCCAGCAGCCGCGGACTCATGCTAGAAGAGACCCAGTACTTC.

The chain has TRBV3-1 (or the pseudogene TRBV3-2) and TRBJ2-3; D may be TRBD2 (5 bases). V gave up 1 base and J gave up 2 bases, with 13 bases separating them. Looked up from germline, CDR1 is LGHDT and CDR2 is YNNKEL (reference sequence). CDR3 length: 16 amino acids. The CDR3 DNA reads as TGTGCCAGCAGCCAAGGTCCTCGGGGAGACACAGATACGCAGTATTTT. It translates to CASSQGPRGDTDTQYF.

The chain employs TRBV7-2 and TRBJ2-7, with TRBD2 matching 13 bases. Germline V CDR1 and CDR2: SGHTA, FQGNSA. J lost 1 base, V lost 5 bases, and 14 bases had no gene match. The CDR3 totals 19 residues. CDR3 residues: CASSQNPGTSGIRSYEQYF. CDR3 nucleotides: TGTGCCAGCAGCCAAAACCCCGGGACTAGCGGGATCCGTTCCTACGAGCAGTACTTC. The complete variable domain, with remaining parts taken from reference TRBV7-2 and TRBJ2-7, reads GAGVSQSPSNKVTEKGKDVELRCDPISGHTALYWYRQSLGQGLEFLIYFQGNSAPDKSGLPSDRFSAERTGGSVSTLTIQRTQQEDSAVYLCASSQNPGTSGIRSYEQYFGPGTRLTVT.

The gene calls are TRBV29-1 and TRBJ2-1; D unclear. Trimming took 6 bases from V and 9 from J, leaving 18 bases between them. Germline CDR1 reads SQVTM; CDR2 reads ANQGSEA. This CDR3 comprises 13 residues. The CDR3 nucleotides read TGCAGCGTGCCATACTCCTTCTTGGTTGAGCAGTTCTTC. This translates into CSVPYSFLVEQFF.

This clone was recorded once. The chain recombines TRBV6-5 with TRBJ2-1; D is ambiguous. Germline V gene data show CDR1 as MNHEY and CDR2 as SVGAGI. The V end was cut by 1 base, the J end by 0 bases, with 7 bases between. This CDR3 is built from 15 residues. CDR3 DNA sequence: TGTGCCAGCAGTTACTACCTAGGCTCCTACAATGAGCAGTTCTTC. It specifies CASSYYLGSYNEQFF.